This T cell receptor beta chain emerged from a study of blood T cell repertoires in COVID-19. Looked up from germline, CDR1 is SGHRS and CDR2 is YFSETQ. V lost 3 bases to trimming and J lost 5 bases, with 17 bases between them. This CDR3 is built from 15 residues. This clone turned up a few times. Measured with immunoSEQ multiplex PCR; TCRdb has only the in-frame clones, and not every one. The table shows roughly 73,000 clones, with 65% to 85% occurring only once. Sequenced input: peripheral blood. The sequence was collected from a woman aged 60 to 75 with acute or convalescent COVID-19. The V call is TRBV5-1, the J call TRBJ1-2; D is possibly TRBD1 (6 bases). Written as DNA, the CDR3 is TGCGCCAGCAGCTCAAACCCAGGGCAGGGGTATGGCTACACCTTC. Its protein is CASSSNPGQGYGYTF.